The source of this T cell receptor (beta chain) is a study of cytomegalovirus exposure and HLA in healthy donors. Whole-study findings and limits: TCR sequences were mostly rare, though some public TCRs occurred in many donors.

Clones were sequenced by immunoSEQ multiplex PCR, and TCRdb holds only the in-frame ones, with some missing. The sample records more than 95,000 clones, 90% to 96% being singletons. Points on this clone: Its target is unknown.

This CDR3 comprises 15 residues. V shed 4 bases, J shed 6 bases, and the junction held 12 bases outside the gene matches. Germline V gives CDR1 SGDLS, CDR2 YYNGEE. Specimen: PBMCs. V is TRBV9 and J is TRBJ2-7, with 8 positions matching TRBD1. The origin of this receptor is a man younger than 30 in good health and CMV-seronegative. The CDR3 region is CASSPSSGGTREQYF. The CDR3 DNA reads TGTGCCAGCAGCCCATCCTCAGGGGGCACGCGCGAGCAGTACTTC.